These 7 T cell receptor beta chains came from one sample sequenced in a study of blood T cell repertoires in COVID-19. Clones were sequenced by immunoSEQ multiplex PCR, and TCRdb holds only the in-frame ones, with some missing. Of some 130,000 clones detected, around 87% appear once; the ten largest clones hold 3% to 4.5%. Sequenced material: peripheral blood. These receptors were collected from a woman between 55 and 75 years old with acute or convalescent COVID-19.

The genes are TRBV9 and TRBJ2-3; 10 bases match TRBD2. From germline, CDR1 is SGDLS and CDR2 YYNGEE. The CDR3 has 16 amino acids. Trimming at V came to 0 bases and at J to 5 bases, leaving 6 bases not matched to a gene. CDR3 coding DNA: TGTGCCAGCAGCGTAGCTACAGCGGGAGGGTTAGATACGCAGTATTTT. It encodes CASSVATAGGLDTQYF. Looking up the rest from reference TRBV9 and TRBJ2-3 gives the full variable domain: DSGVTQTPKHLITATGQRVTLRCSPRSGDLSVYWYQQSLDQGLQFLIQYYNGEERAKGNILERFSAQQFPDLHSELNLSSLELGDSALYFCASSVATAGGLDTQYFGPGTRLTVL.

The J gene is TRBJ1-5, the V gene TRBV3-1 (or the pseudogene TRBV3-2); D gene unclear. Germline CDR1 and CDR2: LGHDT and YNNKEL (reference sequence). Trimming cost V 0 bases and J 9 bases, with 9 bases left between them. The CDR3 length is 13 residues. The CDR3 sequence is CASSQDPLRPQHF. The DNA for the CDR3 is TGTGCCAGCAGCCAAGACCCCCTCCGGCCCCAGCATTTT.

CDR3 nucleotides: TGTGCCAGCGGGCAGGTAATGAACACTGAAGCTTTCTTT. Translated, it gives CASGQVMNTEAFF. The V and J genes are TRBV6-5 and TRBJ1-1; D gene uncertain. This CDR3 is 13 amino acids long. Trimming removed 8 bases from V and 0 bases from J, with 10 bases in between. Germline CDR1 and CDR2: MNHEY and SVGAGI.

The chain carries TRBV19 and TRBJ1-3; TRBD1 matches at 11 bases. This CDR3 has 14 amino acids. The V and J ends lost 3 bases and 8 bases, in that order; junction bases with no gene match: 3. Germline loops: CDR1 LNHDA, CDR2 SQIVND (reference sequence). The CDR3 bases are TGTGCCAGTAGTATTCCGGGACAGGGGGACACCATATATTTT. This encodes CASSIPGQGDTIYF. Full variable domain (remainder filled in from reference TRBV19 and TRBJ1-3): DGGITQSPKYLFRKEGQNVTLSCEQNLNHDAMYWYRQDPGQGLRLIYYSQIVNDFQKGDIAEGYSVSREKKESFPLTVTSAQKNPTAFYLCASSIPGQGDTIYFGEGSWLTVV.

The V gene is TRBV5-8, the J gene TRBJ2-5; TRBD2 is a possible D gene (5 bases). CDR3 length equals 16 residues. V was pared by 5 bases and J by 2 bases, with 19 bases between. The V gene's germline CDR1 is SGHTS and CDR2 YDEGEE. The CDR3 sequence is CASSPEGWKGQETQYF. CDR3 DNA sequence: TGTGCCAGCAGTCCCGAGGGATGGAAAGGGCAAGAGACCCAGTACTTC.

This clone was seen a few times. The chain joins TRBV9 to TRBJ2-3, with TRBD2 matching 8 bases. The CDR3 totals 14 residues. V shed 7 bases, J shed 0 bases, and the junction held 4 bases outside the gene matches. Germline V gene lookup returns CDR1 SGDLS and CDR2 YYNGEE. The CDR3 DNA is TGTGCCAGCCAACTAGCGGAAAGCACAGATACGCAGTATTTT. Translation gives CASQLAESTDTQYF.

V usage is TRBV28 and J usage is TRBJ1-5; D may be TRBD1 (6 bases). V was clipped by 5 bases and J by 4 bases, with 12 bases between them. The germline V gene has CDR1 MDHEN and CDR2 SYDVKM. This CDR3 comprises 14 residues. The CDR3 DNA follows: TGTGCCAGCAGTCCCGGACAGAGGAATCAGCCCCAGCATTTT. Its translation: CASSPGQRNQPQHF.